The sample holds a few counts of the clone carrying this T cell receptor (beta chain). Antigen unknown. Treatment denoted: approximately 9-day PBMC culture with coronavirus spike peptide pools or control peptides (ViraFEST assay). Expanded clonotypes were found by TCR sequencing after peptide-pool stimulation (ViraFEST). Germline CDR1 and CDR2: SGHTA and FQGNSA. The CDR3 is 15 amino acids. V lost 5 bases and J lost 4; bases outside the gene matches: 10. The data derive from a study of vaccination and CD4 T cells after COVID-19. As for the study in general: SARS-CoV-2 was confirmed by nasal swab PCR; disease was mild in nine, severe in one. Cultures designated as controls were supplied with a CEFX pool, an HIV-1 Nef pool, or no peptide.

Sequenced with the Oncomine TCR Beta short-read assay was DNA taken from cultured CD4+ T cells. DNA came from CD4+ T cells after culture. A single record per CDR3 protein comes from TCRdb applying MiXCR to the PCR reads. The table has roughly 10,000 distinct CDR3 sequences, 45% to 60% seen once. The sample taken for sequencing was CD4+ T cells from blood, cultured in vitro. The chain combines TRBV7-2 with TRBJ2-7; 8 nucleotides agree with TRBD1. This TCR derives from a human donor who had recovered from COVID-19. CDR3 residues: CASSTQGVSPYEQYF. CDR3 nucleotides: TGTGCCAGCAGCACACAGGGGGTATCCCCTTACGAGCAGTACTTC.